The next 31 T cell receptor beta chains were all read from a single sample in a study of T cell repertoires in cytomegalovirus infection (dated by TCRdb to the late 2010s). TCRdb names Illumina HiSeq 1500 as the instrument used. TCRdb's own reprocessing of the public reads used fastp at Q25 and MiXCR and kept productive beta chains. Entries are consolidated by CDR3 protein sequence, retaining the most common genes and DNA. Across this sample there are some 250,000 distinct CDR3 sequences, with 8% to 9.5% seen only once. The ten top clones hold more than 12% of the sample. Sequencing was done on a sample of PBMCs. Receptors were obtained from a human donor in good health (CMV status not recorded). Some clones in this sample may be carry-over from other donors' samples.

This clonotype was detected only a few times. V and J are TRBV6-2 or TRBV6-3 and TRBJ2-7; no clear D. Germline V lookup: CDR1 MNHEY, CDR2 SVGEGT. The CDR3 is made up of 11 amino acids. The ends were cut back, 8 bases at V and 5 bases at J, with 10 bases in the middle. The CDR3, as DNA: TGTGCCAGCCGGATAAAGAACGAGCAGTACTTC. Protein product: CASRIKNEQYF.

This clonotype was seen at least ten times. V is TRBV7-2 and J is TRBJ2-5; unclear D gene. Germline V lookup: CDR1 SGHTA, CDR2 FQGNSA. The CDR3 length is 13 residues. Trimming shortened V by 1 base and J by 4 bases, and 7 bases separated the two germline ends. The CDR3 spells CASSLGSAETQYF. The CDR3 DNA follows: TGTGCCAGCAGCTTAGGAAGCGCAGAGACCCAGTACTTC.

The DNA of the CDR3 is TGTGCCAGTAGAAGACAGGGTATGATGAACACTGAAGCTTTCTTT. Amino acids: CASRRQGMMNTEAFF. The rearrangement joins TRBV19 to TRBJ1-1; 7 bases are shared with TRBD1. Per germline, CDR1 LNHDA and CDR2 SQIVND (reference sequence). The CDR3 is made up of 15 amino acids. Losses at the gene ends were 6 bases for V and 0 bases for J; bases not matched to a gene: 7.

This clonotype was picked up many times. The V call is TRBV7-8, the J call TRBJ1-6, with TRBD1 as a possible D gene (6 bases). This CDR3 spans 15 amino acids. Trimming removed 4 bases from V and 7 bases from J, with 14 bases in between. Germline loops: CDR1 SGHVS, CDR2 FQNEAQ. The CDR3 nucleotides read TGTGCCAGCAGCTCCTCCGGGACACAAAATTCACCCCTCCACTTT. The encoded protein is CASSSSGTQNSPLHF.

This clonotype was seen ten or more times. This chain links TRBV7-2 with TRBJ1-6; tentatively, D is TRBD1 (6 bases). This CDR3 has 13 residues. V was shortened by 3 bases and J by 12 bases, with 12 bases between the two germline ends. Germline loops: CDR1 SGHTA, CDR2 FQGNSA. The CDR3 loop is CASSFDRSRPLHF. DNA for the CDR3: TGTGCCAGCAGCTTTGACAGGTCCCGACCCCTCCACTTT. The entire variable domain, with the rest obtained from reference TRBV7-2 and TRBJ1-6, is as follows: GAGVSQSPSNKVTEKGKDVELRCDPISGHTALYWYRQSLGQGLEFLIYFQGNSAPDKSGLPSDRFSAERTGGSVSTLTIQRTQQEDSAVYLCASSFDRSRPLHFGNGTRLTVT.

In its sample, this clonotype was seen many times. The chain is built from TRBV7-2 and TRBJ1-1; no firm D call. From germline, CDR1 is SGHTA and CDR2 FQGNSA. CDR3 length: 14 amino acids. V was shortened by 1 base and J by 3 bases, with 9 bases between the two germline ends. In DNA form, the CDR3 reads TGTGCCAGCAGCTTAGATGGGCAGTACACTGAAGCTTTCTTT. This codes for CASSLDGQYTEAFF.

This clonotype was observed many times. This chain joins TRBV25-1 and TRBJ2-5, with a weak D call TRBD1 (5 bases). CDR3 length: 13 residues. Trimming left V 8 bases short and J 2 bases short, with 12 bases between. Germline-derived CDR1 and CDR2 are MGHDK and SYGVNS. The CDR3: CASHPDRQETQYF. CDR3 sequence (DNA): TGTGCCAGCCACCCCGACAGACAAGAGACCCAGTACTTC. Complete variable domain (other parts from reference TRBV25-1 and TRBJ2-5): EADIYQTPRYLVIGTGKKITLECSQTMGHDKMYWYQQDPGMELHLIHYSYGVNSTEKGDLSSESTVSRIRTEHFPLTLESARPSHTSQYLCASHPDRQETQYFGPGTRLLVL.

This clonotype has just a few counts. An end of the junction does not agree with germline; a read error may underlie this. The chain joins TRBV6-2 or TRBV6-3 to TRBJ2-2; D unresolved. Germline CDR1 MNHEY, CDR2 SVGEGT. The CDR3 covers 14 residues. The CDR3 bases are TGTGCCAACAGTCTAGTCCTTCCCACCGGGGAGCTGTTTTTT. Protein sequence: CANSLVLPTGELFF.

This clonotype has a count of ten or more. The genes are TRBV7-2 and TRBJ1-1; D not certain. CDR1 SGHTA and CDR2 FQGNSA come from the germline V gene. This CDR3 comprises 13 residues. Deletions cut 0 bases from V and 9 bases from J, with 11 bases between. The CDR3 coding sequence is TGTGCCAGCAGCTTAGCGGTATGGTCCCAAGCTTTCTTT. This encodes CASSLAVWSQAFF.

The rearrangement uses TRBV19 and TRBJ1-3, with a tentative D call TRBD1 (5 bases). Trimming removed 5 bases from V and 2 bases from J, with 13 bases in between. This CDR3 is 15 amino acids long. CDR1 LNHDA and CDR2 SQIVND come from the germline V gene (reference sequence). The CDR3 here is CASSLQGSAGNTIYF. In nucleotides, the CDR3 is TGTGCCAGTAGTCTCCAGGGAAGCGCTGGAAACACCATATATTTT.

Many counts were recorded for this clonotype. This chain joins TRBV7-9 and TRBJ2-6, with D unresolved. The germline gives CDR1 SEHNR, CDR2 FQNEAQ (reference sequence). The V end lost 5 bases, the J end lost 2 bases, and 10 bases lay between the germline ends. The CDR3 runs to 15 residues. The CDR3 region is CASSQNTPGANVLTF. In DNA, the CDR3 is TGTGCCAGCAGCCAAAACACGCCTGGGGCCAACGTCCTGACTTTC.

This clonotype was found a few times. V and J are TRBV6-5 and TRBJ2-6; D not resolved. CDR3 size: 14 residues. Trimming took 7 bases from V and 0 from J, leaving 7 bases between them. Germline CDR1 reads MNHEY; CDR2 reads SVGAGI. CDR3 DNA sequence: TGTGCCAGCATCGCCCGCTCTGGGGCCAACGTCCTGACTTTC. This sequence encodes CASIARSGANVLTF.

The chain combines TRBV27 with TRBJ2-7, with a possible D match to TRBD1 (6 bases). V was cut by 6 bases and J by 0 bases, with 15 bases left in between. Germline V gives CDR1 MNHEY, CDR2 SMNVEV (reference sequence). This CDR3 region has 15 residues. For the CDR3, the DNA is TGTGCCAGCAGAGAGTTAGGGGGTTTCTCCTACGAGCAGTACTTC. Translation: CASRELGGFSYEQYF.

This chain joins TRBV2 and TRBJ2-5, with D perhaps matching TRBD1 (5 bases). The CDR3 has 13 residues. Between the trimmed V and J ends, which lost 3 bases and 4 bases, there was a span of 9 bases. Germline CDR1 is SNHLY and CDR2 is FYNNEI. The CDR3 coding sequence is TGTGCCAGCAGTGAGGGGCATATAGAGACCCAGTACTTC. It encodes CASSEGHIETQYF.

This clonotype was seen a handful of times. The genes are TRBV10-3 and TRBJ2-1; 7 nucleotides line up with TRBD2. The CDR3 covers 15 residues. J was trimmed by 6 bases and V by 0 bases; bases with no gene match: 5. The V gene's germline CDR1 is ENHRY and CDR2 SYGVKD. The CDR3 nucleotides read TGTGCCATCAGTGAGTCGGGCGGGAGTGCCAATGAGCAGTTCTTC. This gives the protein CAISESGGSANEQFF.

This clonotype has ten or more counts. The CDR3 region has the DNA TGTGCCAGCCTATCGGGCGGTTTTGAGACCCAGTACTTC. Translated: CASLSGGFETQYF. The chain employs TRBV2 and TRBJ2-5; D is ambiguous. V lost 8 bases and J lost 5, with 15 bases in between. The V gene's germline CDR1 is SNHLY and CDR2 FYNNEI. This CDR3 comprises 13 residues.

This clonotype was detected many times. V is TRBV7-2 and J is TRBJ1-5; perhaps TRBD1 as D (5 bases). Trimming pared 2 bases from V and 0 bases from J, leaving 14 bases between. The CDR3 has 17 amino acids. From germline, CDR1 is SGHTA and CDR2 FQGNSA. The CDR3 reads CASSLHLGTASNQPQHF. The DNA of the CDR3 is TGTGCCAGCAGCTTACACCTCGGGACGGCTAGCAATCAGCCCCAGCATTTT.

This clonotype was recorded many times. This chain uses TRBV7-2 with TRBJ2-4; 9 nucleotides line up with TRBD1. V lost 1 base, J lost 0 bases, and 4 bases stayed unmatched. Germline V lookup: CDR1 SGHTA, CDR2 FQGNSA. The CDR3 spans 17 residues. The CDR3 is CASSLGWDRVAKNIQYF. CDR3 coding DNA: TGTGCCAGCAGCTTAGGGTGGGACAGGGTAGCCAAAAACATTCAGTACTTC.

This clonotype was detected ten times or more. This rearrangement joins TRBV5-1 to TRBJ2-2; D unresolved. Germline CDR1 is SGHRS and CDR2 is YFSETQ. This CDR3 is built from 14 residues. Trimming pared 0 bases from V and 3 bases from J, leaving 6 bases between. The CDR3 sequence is CASSLGLHTGELFF. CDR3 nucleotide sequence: TGCGCCAGCAGCTTGGGACTCCACACCGGGGAGCTGTTTTTT. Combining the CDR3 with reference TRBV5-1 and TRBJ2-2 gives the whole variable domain KAGVTQTPRYLIKTRGQQVTLSCSPISGHRSVSWYQQTPGQGLQFLFEYFSETQRNKGNFPGRFSGRQFSNSRSEMNVSTLELGDSALYLCASSLGLHTGELFFGEGSRLTVL.

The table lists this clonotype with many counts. The CDR3 loop is CASSLTGYETQYF. Written as DNA, the CDR3 is TGTGCCAGCAGCCTGACAGGGTATGAGACCCAGTACTTC. The J gene is TRBJ2-5, the V gene TRBV5-5; 7 bases match TRBD1. With V trimmed by 4 bases and J by 5 bases, 5 bases remained unmatched. The CDR3 runs to 13 residues. The V gene's germline CDR1 is SGHKS and CDR2 YYEKEE (reference sequence).

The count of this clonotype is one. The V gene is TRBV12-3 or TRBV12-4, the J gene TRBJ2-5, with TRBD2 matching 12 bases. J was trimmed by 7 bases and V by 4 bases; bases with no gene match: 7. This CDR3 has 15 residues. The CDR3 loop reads CASSSTSGGAGTQYF. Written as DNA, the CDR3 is TGTGCCAGCAGTTCGACTAGCGGGGGTGCGGGGACCCAGTACTTC.

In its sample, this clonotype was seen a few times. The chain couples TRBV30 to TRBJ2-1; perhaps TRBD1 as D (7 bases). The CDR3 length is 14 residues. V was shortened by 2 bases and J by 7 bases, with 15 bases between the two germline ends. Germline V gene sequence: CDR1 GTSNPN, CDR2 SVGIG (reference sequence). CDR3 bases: TGTGCCTGGAGTAGGTCCAGGGGGAGGAATGAGCAGTTCTTC. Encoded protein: CAWSRSRGRNEQFF.

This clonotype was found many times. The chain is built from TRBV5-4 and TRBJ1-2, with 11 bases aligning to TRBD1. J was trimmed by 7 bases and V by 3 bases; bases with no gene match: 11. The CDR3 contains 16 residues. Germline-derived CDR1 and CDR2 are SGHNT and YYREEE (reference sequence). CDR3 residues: CASSYRMDRGRGGYTF. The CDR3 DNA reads TGTGCCAGCAGCTACCGCATGGACAGGGGGCGAGGTGGCTACACCTTC. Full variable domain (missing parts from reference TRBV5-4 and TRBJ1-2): ETGVTQSPTHLIKTRGQQVTLRCSSQSGHNTVSWYQQALGQGPQFIFQYYREEENGRGNFPPRFSGLQFPNYSSELNVNALELDDSALYLCASSYRMDRGRGGYTFGSGTRLTVV.

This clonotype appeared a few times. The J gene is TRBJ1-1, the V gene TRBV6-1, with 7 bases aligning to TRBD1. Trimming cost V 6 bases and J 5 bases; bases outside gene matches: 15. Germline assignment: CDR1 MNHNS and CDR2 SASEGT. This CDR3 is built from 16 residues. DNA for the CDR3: TGTGCCAGCAGGTCGACAGGGAGGACGAGAGGTACTGAAGCTTTCTTT. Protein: CASRSTGRTRGTEAFF.

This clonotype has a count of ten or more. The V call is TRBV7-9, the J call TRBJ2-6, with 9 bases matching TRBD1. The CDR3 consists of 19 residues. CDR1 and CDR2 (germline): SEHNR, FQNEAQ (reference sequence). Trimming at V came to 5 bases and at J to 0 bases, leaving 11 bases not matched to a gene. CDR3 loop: CASSPQPGQGHSGANVLTF. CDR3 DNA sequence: TGTGCCAGCAGCCCCCAGCCGGGACAGGGCCACTCTGGGGCCAACGTCCTGACTTTC.

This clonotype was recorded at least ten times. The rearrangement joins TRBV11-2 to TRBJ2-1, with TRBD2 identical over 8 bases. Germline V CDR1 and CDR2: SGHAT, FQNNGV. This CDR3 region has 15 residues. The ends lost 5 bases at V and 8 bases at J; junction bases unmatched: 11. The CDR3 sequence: CASSPSAGVGHEQFF. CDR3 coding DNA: TGTGCCAGCAGCCCTTCAGCGGGAGTTGGCCATGAGCAGTTCTTC.

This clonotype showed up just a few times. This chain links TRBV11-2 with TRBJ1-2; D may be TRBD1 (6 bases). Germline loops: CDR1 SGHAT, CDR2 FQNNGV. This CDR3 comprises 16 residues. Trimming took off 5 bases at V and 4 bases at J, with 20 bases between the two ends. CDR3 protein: CASSDARVQGIYGYTF. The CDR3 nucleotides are TGTGCCAGCAGCGATGCCCGTGTACAGGGAATCTATGGCTACACCTTC.

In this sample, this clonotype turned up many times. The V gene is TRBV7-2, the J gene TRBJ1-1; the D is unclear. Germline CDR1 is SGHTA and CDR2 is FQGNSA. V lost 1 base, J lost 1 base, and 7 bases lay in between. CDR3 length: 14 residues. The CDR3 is CASSLVSANTEAFF. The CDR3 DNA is TGTGCCAGCAGCTTAGTATCAGCGAACACTGAAGCTTTCTTT.

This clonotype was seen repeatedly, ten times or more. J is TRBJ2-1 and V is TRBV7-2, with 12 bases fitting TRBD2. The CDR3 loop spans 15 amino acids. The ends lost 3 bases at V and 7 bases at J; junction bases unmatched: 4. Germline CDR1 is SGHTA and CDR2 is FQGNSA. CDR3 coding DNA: TGTGCCAGCAGCTTTCCTAGCGGGGGGGCTAATGAGCAGTTCTTC. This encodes CASSFPSGGANEQFF.

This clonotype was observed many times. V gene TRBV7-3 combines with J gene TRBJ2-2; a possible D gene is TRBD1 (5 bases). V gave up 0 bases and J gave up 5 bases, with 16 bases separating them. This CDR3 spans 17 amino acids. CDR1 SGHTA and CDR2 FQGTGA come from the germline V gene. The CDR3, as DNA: TGTGCCAGCAGCTTAACGAGGCAGGGTGGAAGAACCGGGGAGCTGTTTTTT. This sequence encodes CASSLTRQGGRTGELFF.

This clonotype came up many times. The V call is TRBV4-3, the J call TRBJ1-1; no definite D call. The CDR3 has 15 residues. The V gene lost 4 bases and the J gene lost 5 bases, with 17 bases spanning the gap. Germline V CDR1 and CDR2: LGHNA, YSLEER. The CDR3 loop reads CASSPAPGGRTEAFF. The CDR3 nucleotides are TGCGCCAGCAGCCCCGCGCCGGGCGGACGTACTGAAGCTTTCTTT.